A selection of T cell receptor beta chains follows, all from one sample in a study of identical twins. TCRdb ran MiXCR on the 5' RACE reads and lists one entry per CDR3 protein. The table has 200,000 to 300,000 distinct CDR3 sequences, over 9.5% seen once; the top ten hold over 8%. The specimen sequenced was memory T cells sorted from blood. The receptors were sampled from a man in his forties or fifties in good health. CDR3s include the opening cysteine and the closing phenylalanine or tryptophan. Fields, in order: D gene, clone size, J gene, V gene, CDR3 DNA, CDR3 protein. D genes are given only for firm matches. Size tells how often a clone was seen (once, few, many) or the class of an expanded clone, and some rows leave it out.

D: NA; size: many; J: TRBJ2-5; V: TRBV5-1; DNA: TGCGCCAGCAGCTTGGGCCGGGACATACTACTGGGGGAGACCCAGTACTTC; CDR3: CASSLGRDILLGETQYF
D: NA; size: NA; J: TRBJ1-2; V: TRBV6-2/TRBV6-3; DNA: TGTGCCAGCAGTTACCGAGTGGGGGATCCTAACTATGGCTACACCTTC; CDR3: CASSYRVGDPNYGYTF
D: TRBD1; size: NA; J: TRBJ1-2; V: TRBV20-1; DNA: TGCAGTGCTAGAAAAAGGACAGGGGGCTCCTCTAACTATGGCTACACCTTC; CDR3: CSARKRTGGSSNYGYTF
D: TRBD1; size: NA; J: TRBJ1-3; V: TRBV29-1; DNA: TGCAGCGTCACAGGGGGCTCTGGAAACACCATATATTTT; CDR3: CSVTGGSGNTIYF
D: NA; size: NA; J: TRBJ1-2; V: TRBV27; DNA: TGTGCCAGCAGTTTAGGGGCAGGGTCTGGCTACACCTTC; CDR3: CASSLGAGSGYTF
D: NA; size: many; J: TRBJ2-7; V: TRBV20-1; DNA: TGCAGTGCCCCGAGGGGAGCGACAAGCTCCTACGAGCAGTACTTC; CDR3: CSAPRGATSSYEQYF
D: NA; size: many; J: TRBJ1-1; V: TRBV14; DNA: TGTGCCAGCAGCCGGGCAGGGATCATGAACACTGAAGCTTTCTTT; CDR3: CASSRAGIMNTEAFF
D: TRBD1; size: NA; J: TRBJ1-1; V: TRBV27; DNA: TGTGCCAGCAGTCCGACGTGGGACAGCACTGAAGCTTTCTTT; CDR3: CASSPTWDSTEAFF
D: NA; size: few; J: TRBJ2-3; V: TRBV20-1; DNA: TGCAGTGCTAGGCCCGGGGCAGGGAGAGGGGCAACAGATACGCAGTATTTT; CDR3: CSARPGAGRGATDTQYF
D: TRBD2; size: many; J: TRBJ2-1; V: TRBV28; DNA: TGTGCCAGCAGCACTCCGGGACTAGCGGGAAACGAGCAGTTCTTC; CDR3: CASSTPGLAGNEQFF
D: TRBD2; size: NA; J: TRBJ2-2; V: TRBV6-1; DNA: TGTGCCAGCAGTGGACTAGCGGGGACGAACACCGGGGAGCTGTTTTTT; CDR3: CASSGLAGTNTGELFF
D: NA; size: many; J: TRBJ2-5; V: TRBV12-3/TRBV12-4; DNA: TGTGCCAGCAGTGTCGTAGTTGAGACCCAGTACTTC; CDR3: CASSVVVETQYF
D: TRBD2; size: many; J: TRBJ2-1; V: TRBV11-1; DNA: TGTGCCAGCAGCCTCCCGAGCGGGAGCGGGGGCAATGAGCAGTTCTTC; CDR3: CASSLPSGSGGNEQFF
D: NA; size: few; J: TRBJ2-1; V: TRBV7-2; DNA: TGTGCCAGCAGCTTAGGTTTCTACAATGAGCAGTTCTTC; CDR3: CASSLGFYNEQFF
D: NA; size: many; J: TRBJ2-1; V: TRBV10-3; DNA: TGTGCCATCAGTTTGGGTGGGGATGAGCAGTTCTTC; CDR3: CAISLGGDEQFF
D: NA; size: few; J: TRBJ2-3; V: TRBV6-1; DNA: TGTGCCAGCAGGGGGTCCAACCGGGGCACAGATACGCAGTATTTT; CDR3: CASRGSNRGTDTQYF
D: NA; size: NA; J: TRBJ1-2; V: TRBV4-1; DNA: TGCGCCAGCAGCCCCAGACCCGGCCGCGAGTCCTATGGCTACACCTTC; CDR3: CASSPRPGRESYGYTF
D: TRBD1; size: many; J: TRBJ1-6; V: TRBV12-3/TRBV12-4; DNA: TGTGCCAGCAGTCAAGGGGCCCTACAGGGGTATAATTCACCCCTCCACTTT; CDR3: CASSQGALQGYNSPLHF
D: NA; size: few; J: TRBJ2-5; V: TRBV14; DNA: TGTGCCAGCAGCCAAGACGGGGGGCATGGTGAGACCCAGTACTTC; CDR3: CASSQDGGHGETQYF
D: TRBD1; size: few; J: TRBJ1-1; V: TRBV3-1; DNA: TGTGCCAGCAGCCAGGGGTACAGGGGCACTGAAGCTTTCTTT; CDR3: CASSQGYRGTEAFF